Listed below are T cell receptor beta chains from one sample, sequenced in a study of blood T cell repertoires in COVID-19. Clones were read by immunoSEQ multiplex PCR, and TCRdb kept only the in-frame ones, dropping some. There are about 310,000 clones in the sample; 89% occur only once, and approximately 9.4% lies in the top ten. The sample was PBMCs or T cells enriched from blood (not recorded which). All receptors derive from a woman in her 40s who had recovered from COVID-19. Each CDR3 is given with its conserved first and last residue. The D gene is left open where the match is weak. Expanded clones are given a class, and other clones once, few, many or no size at all.

CDR3 | DNA | J | size | D | V
CATHRESSYNSPLHF | TGTGCCACCCATCGGGAGAGCTCCTATAATTCACCCCTCCACTTT | TRBJ1-6 | - | - | TRBV2
CASSPGAYEQYF | TGTGCCAGCAGTCCAGGTGCCTACGAGCAGTACTTC | TRBJ2-7 | - | - | TRBV6-5
CASSPDAASGSNNEQFF | TGTGCCAGCAGCCCCGACGCGGCTAGCGGGAGTAACAATGAGCAGTTCTTC | TRBJ2-1 | once | TRBD2 | TRBV9
CASSQGGNPYNEQFF | TGTGCCAGCAGTCAGGGAGGGAATCCGTACAATGAGCAGTTCTTC | TRBJ2-1 | - | TRBD2 | TRBV28
CASSQDSLAGGATDTQYF | TGCGCCAGCAGCCAAGATTCGCTAGCGGGGGGAGCCACAGATACGCAGTATTTT | TRBJ2-3 | once | TRBD2 | TRBV4-3
CASSMKGTSTQYF | TGTGCCAGCAGCATGAAAGGGACTTCGACCCAGTACTTC | TRBJ2-5 | - | - | TRBV3-1/TRBV3-2
CASSAYRDTEAFF | TGTGCCAGCAGCGCCTACAGGGACACTGAAGCTTTCTTT | TRBJ1-1 | - | - | TRBV9
CASSATLAGTSTDTQYF | TGTGCCAGCAGCGCGACTTTAGCGGGGACCAGCACAGATACGCAGTATTTT | TRBJ2-3 | - | TRBD2 | TRBV7-3
CASSFLAGGADTQYF | TGTGCCAGCAGCTTTTTAGCGGGGGGGGCAGATACGCAGTATTTT | TRBJ2-3 | - | TRBD2 | TRBV7-6
CASSLDRVSHEQYF | TGTGCCAGCAGCCTGGACAGGGTCAGCCACGAGCAGTACTTC | TRBJ2-7 | - | TRBD1 | TRBV11-2